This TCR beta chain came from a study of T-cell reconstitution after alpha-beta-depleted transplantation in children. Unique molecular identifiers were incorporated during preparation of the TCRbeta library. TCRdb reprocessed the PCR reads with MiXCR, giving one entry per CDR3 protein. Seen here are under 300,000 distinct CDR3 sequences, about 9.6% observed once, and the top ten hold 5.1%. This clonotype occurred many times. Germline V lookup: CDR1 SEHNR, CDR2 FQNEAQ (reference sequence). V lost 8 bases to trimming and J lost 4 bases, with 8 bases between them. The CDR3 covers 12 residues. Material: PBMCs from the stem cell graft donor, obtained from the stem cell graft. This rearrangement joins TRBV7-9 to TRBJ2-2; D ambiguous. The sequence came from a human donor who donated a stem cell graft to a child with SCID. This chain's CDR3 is CASASATGELFF. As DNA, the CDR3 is TGTGCCAGCGCCTCCGCCACCGGGGAGCTGTTTTTT.